This paragraph covers one TCR beta chain sequence. Its antigen is not known. The same CDR3 also results from other DNA sequences found in this sample. The entry originates in a study of T cell responses to AZD1222 COVID-19 vaccine. Study overall: The study pooled second doses at about 4 or about 12 weeks.

The repertoire was sequenced with immunoSEQ multiplex PCR; TCRdb's copy has only in-frame clones and lacks some. The sample has 65,000 to 80,000 clones, around 87% seen once. Study-wide results and limits: Dominant CD4 TCR responses targeted spike regions 160-218 and 743-854.

V gave up 4 bases and J gave up 1 base, with 4 bases separating them. CDR1 and CDR2 from the germline V gene are SNHLY and FYNNEI. The CDR3 is made up of 13 amino acids. This TCR derives from an adult in good health. The source was peripheral blood, collected on day 0 of AZD1222 vaccination. The chain is built from TRBV2 and TRBJ2-2; D call uncertain. CDR3 DNA: TGTGCCAGCAGTGGACAGAACACCGGGGAGCTGTTTTTT. Its protein is CASSGQNTGELFF.